Included here is one T cell receptor beta chain sequence, with context. Its antigen remains unidentified. The CDR3 extends over 16 amino acids. Looked up from germline, CDR1 is SGHTA and CDR2 is FQGNSA. Combining a sample-barcoded 5' primer with a J-beta primer mix, a second PCR ran for roughly 6 to 11 cycles. Each cDNA was tagged by a template-switch adaptor containing 12 random nucleotides. From the 5' RACE reads, TCRdb called clonotypes with MiXCR, one entry per CDR3 protein. This repertoire shows around 1.5 million distinct CDR3 sequences, 42% found once; its top ten account for 7.9%. This sample was taken from a study of blood T cells in healthy people across ages. Study-wide results and caveats: With unsorted PBMCs, a conclusive comparison of naive versus antigen-experienced cells was not possible. Investigators treated diversity estimates from one million T cells as underestimates.

Source material: blood. The chain employs TRBV7-2 and TRBJ2-1; 7 positions agree with TRBD1. The J call may be in error: the DNA end matches TRBJ2-7 better. The receptor was derived from a woman younger than 35 in good health. CDR3 nucleotides: TGTGCCAGCAGCTTAGCATCAGGGGGAGTCTACAATGAGCAGTACTTC. This encodes CASSLASGGVYNEQYF.